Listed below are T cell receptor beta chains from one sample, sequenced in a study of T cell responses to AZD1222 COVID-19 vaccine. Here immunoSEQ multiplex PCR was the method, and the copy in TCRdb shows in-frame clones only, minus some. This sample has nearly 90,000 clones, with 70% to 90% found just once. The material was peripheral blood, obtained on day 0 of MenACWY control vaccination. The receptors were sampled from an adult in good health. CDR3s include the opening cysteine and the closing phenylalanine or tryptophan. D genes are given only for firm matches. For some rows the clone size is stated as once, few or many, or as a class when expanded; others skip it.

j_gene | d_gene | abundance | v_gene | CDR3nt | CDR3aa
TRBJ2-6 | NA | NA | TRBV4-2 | TGTGCCAGCAGCCCAAGATTGATTACGGCGAGCTCTGGGGCCAACGTCCTGACTTTC | CASSPRLITASSGANVLTF
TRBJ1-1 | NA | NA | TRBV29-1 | TGCAGCGTCCTCCGGGACCTCGACACTGAAGCTTTCTTT | CSVLRDLDTEAFF
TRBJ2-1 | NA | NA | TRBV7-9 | TGTGCCAGCAGCATGGACAGTAACAATGAGCAGTTCTTC | CASSMDSNNEQFF
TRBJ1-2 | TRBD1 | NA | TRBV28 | TGTGCCAGCAGTCTAGGGCAGGGGGCTGATGGCTACACCTTC | CASSLGQGADGYTF
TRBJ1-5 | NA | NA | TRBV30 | TGTGCCTGGAGTGTAAACGCGCGGAGCAATCAGCCCCAGCATTTT | CAWSVNARSNQPQHF
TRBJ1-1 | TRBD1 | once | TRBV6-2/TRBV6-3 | TGTGCCAGCAGTTATATGGGACAGGGTAACACTGAAGCTTTCTTT | CASSYMGQGNTEAFF
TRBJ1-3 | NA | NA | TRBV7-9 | TGTGCCAGCAGCTCTCAGCCCGCATACACCATATATTTT | CASSSQPAYTIYF
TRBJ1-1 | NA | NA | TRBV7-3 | TGTGCCAGCAGCTTCTCCCTGGGGACTGAAGCTTTCTTT | CASSFSLGTEAFF
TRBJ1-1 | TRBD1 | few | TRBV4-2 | TGTGCCAGCAGCCAGGGACAGGCTAACACTGAAGCTTTCTTT | CASSQGQANTEAFF
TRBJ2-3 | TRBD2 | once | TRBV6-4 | TGTGCCAGCAGCCAGGGAGGGGACCCTCGCACAGATACGCAGTATTTT | CASSQGGDPRTDTQYF
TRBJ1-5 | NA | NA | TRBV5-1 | TGCGCCAGCAGCCGATCGGGGCAGGACTCCGGGCCCCAGCATTTT | CASSRSGQDSGPQHF
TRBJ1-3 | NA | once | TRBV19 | TGTGCCACCAGTATACAGGGAACTGGAAACACCATATATTTT | CATSIQGTGNTIYF
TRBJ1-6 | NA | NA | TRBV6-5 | TGTGCCAGCAGATTTACTAATTCACCCCTCCACTTT | CASRFTNSPLHF
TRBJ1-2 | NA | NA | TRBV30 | TGTGCCTGGGGAGACCTCTATGGCTACACCTTC | CAWGDLYGYTF
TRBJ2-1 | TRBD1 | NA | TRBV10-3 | TGTGCCATCAGTGACCTACAGGGGGATGAGCAGTTCTTC | CAISDLQGDEQFF
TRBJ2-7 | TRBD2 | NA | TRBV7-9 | TGTGCCAGCAGCTACGGACTAGCGGGGGGGGTCACCTACGAGCAGTACTTC | CASSYGLAGGVTYEQYF
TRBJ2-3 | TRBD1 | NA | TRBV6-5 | TGTGCCAGCAGTTCGGACAGGAGTCGGGCAGATACGCAGTATTTT | CASSSDRSRADTQYF
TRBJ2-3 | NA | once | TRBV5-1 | TGCGCCAGCAGCTTGGAACCTTCGGGGGCAGATACGCAGTATTTT | CASSLEPSGADTQYF
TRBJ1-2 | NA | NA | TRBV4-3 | TGCGCCAGCAGCCAAGATCCCCGGCAGGGGCACTATGGCTACACCTTC | CASSQDPRQGHYGYTF
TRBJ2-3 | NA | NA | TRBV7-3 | TGTGCCAGCAGCCCTCTAGGGGGGGCGACAGATACGCAGTATTTT | CASSPLGGATDTQYF
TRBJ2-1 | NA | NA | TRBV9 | TGTGCCAGCAGCTCCGGACAGAACAATGAGCAGTTCTTC | CASSSGQNNEQFF
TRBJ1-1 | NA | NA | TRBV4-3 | TGCGCCAGCAGCCAAGTCGGGACGGCGGATGAAGCTTTCTTT | CASSQVGTADEAFF
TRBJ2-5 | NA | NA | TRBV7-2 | TGTGCCAGCAGCTTCGACAGGAAGCAAGAGACCCAGTACTTC | CASSFDRKQETQYF
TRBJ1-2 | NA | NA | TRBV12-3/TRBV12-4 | TGTGCCAGCAGCCCAAGTAGGGGGGAGGGCTACACCTTC | CASSPSRGEGYTF
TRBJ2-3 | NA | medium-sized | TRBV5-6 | TGTGCCAGCAGTGGATTGGAAGATACGCAGTATTTT | CASSGLEDTQYF
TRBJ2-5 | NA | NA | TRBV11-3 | TGTGCCAGCAGCTTAGGGCCGGGACGAGGGGAGACCCAGTACTTC | CASSLGPGRGETQYF
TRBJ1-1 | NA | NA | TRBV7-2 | TGTGCCAGCAGCTTAGGAGGTCCGGGGTCTGGCACTGAAGCTTTCTTT | CASSLGGPGSGTEAFF
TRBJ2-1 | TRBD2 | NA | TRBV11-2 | TGTGCCAGCAGCCACGGTGGGTTGCGGGGGGTCCCTCTCAATGAGCAGTTCTTC | CASSHGGLRGVPLNEQFF
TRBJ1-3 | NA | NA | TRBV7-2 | TGTGCCAGTGGGACGGCTGGAAACACCATATATTTT | CASGTAGNTIYF
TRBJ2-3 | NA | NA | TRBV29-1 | TGCAGCGTGAGGACAGATACGCAGTATTTT | CSVRTDTQYF
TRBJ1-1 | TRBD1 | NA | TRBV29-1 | TGCAGCGTTGAGGGGACAGGGGGAGGAGGCACTGAAGCTTTCTTT | CSVEGTGGGGTEAFF
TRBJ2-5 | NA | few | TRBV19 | TGTGCCAGTAGTAAGTCCAAACAGGAGACCCAGTACTTC | CASSKSKQETQYF
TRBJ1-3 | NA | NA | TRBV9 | TGTGCCAGCAGCTCCTCTGGGACGGCATCTGGAAACACCATATATTTT | CASSSSGTASGNTIYF
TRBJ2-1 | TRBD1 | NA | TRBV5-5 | TGTGCCAGCAGCTCAGGACAGGGTTGGAATGAGCAGTTCTTC | CASSSGQGWNEQFF
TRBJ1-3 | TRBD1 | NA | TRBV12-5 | TGTGCTAGTGGTTTGGGGGACAGGGGAAATGGTCCTGGAAACACCATATATTTT | CASGLGDRGNGPGNTIYF
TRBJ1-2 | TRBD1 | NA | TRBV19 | TGTGCCAGTAGTATCGGAGTCGGACAGGGGCCTCACTATGGCTACACCTTC | CASSIGVGQGPHYGYTF
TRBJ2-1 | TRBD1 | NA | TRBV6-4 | TGTGCCAGCAGTCTAGGGACAGGGGGTTCCGATGAGCAGTTCTTC | CASSLGTGGSDEQFF
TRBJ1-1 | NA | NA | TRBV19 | TGTGCCAGTAGTATCAAGGGCCCGAACACTGAAGCTTTCTTT | CASSIKGPNTEAFF
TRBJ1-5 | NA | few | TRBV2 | TGTGCCAGCAGTGATCGGGGGTATCAGCCCCAGCATTTT | CASSDRGYQPQHF
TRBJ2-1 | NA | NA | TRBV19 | TGTGCCAGTAGTAGGGGCAGGGTGGGGCATGAGCAGTTCTTC | CASSRGRVGHEQFF
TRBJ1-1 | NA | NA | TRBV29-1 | TGCAGCGTTGAGGACGGGAACACTGAAGCTTTCTTT | CSVEDGNTEAFF
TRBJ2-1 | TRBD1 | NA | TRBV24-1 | TGTGCCACCAGTGATTTAGGGACAGGGGGCTCTTCCTACAATGAGCAGTTCTTC | CATSDLGTGGSSYNEQFF
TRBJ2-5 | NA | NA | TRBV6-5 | TGTGCCACCCACAGAAGGGAGACCCAGTACTTC | CATHRRETQYF
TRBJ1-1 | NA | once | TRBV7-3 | TGTGCCAGCAGGCCGGGGCCGAACACTGAAGCTTTCTTT | CASRPGPNTEAFF
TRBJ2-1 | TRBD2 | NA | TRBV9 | TGTGCCAGCAGCGTAGACACAAGCGGGGGGGCCCATGAGCAGTTCTTC | CASSVDTSGGAHEQFF
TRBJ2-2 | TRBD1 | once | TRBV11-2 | TGTGCCAGCAGCCCAAGGACAGGGGGGACCGGGGAGCTGTTTTTT | CASSPRTGGTGELFF
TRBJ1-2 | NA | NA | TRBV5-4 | TGTGCCAGCAGCCTAGGTGGGCAAGTTGGCTACACCTTC | CASSLGGQVGYTF
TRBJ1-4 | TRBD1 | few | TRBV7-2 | TGTGCCAGCAGCCGGGACAGGGCAGATGAAAAACTGTTTTTT | CASSRDRADEKLFF
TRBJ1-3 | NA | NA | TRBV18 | TGTGCCAGCTCACCGACAGCAGCGACCGCCCATCCGAGCTCTGGAAACACCATATATTTT | CASSPTAATAHPSSGNTIYF
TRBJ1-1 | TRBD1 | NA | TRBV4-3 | TGCGCCAGCAGCCAAGGCGGGACAGGAATGACTGAAGCTTTCTTT | CASSQGGTGMTEAFF
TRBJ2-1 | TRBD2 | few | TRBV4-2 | TGTGCCAGCAGCCAAGAGGCAGGGACTAGTTACAATGAGCAGTTCTTC | CASSQEAGTSYNEQFF
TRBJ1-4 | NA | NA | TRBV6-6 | TGTGCCAGCAGTTCGTTGACGGGCTATGAAAAACTGTTTTTT | CASSSLTGYEKLFF
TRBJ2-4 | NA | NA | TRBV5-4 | TGTGCCAGCAGCTTGGGGGAGGGGGCGAAGGGGATCAAAAACATTCAGTACTTC | CASSLGEGAKGIKNIQYF
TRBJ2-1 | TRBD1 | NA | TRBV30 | TGTGCCTGGAGTCCGGGACAGGGGGGGGATGAGCAGTTCTTC | CAWSPGQGGDEQFF